The source of this T cell receptor (beta chain) is a study of T-cell reconstitution after alpha-beta-depleted transplantation in children. This clonotype showed up many times. A library of TCRbeta sequences, prepared with unique molecular identifiers, was generated. A single record per CDR3 protein comes from TCRdb applying MiXCR to the PCR reads. The data contain about 610,000 distinct CDR3 sequences, about 10% of them singletons. Per germline, CDR1 DFQATT and CDR2 SNEGSKA (reference sequence). CDR3 size: 15 residues. V shed 3 bases and J 6 bases; nucleotides not matched to a gene: 6. The genes are TRBV20-1 and TRBJ2-1, with TRBD2 identical over 12 bases. The starting material was PBMCs from the stem cell graft donor, obtained from the stem cell graft. This TCR came from a human donor who donated a stem cell graft to a child with acute myeloid leukemia. The CDR3 region has the DNA TGCAGTGCTAGGCCACTAGCGGGAGGACGCAATGAGCAGTTCTTC. Protein product: CSARPLAGGRNEQFF.